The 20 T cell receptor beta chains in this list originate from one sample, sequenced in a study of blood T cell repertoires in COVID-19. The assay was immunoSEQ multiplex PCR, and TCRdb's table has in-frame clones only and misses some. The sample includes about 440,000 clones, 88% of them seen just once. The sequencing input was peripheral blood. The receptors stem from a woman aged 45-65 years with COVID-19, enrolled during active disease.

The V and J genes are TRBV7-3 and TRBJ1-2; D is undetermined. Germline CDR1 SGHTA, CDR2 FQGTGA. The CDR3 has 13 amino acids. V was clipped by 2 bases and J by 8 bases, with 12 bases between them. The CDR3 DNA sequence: TGTGCCAGCAGCTTAGCCGGGTCCATGGGCTACACCTTC. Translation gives CASSLAGSMGYTF.

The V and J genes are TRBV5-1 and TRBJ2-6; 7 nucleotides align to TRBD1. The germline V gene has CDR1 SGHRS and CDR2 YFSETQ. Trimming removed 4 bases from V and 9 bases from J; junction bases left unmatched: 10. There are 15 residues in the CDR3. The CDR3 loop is CASSTSGTAVNVLTF. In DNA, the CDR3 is TGCGCCAGCAGCACCTCCGGGACAGCAGTCAACGTCCTGACTTTC.

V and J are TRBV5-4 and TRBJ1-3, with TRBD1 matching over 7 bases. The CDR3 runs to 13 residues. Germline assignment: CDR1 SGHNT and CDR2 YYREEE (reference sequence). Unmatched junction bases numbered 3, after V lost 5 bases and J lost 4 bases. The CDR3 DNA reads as TGTGCCAGCAGTCGGACAGGCGGAAACACCATATATTTT. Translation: CASSRTGGNTIYF. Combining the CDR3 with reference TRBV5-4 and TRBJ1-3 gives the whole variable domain ETGVTQSPTHLIKTRGQQVTLRCSSQSGHNTVSWYQQALGQGPQFIFQYYREEENGRGNFPPRFSGLQFPNYSSELNVNALELDDSALYLCASSRTGGNTIYFGEGSWLTVV.

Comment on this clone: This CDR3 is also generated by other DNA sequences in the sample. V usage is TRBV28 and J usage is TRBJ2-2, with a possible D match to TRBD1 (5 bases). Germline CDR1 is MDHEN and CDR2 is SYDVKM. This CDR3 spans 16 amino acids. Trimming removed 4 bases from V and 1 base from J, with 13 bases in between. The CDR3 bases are TGTGCCAGCAGTTCCTATAGGGGTCTGAACACCGGGGAGCTGTTTTTT. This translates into CASSSYRGLNTGELFF.

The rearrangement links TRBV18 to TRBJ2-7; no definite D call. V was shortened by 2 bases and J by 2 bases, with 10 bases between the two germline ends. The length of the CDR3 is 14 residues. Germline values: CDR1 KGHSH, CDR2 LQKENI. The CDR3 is CASSPDPGAYEQYF. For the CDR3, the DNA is TGTGCCAGCTCACCAGACCCGGGTGCCTACGAGCAGTACTTC.

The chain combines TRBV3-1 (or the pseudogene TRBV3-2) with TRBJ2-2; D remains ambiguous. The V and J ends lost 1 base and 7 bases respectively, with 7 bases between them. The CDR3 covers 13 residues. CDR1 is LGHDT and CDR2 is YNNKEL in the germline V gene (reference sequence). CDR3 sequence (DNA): TGTGCCAGCAGCCAAGTTGTTAACGGGGAGCTGTTTTTT. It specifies CASSQVVNGELFF.

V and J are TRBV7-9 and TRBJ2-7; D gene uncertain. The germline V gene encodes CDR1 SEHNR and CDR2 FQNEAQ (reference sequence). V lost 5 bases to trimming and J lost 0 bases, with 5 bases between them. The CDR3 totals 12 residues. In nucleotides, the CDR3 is TGTGCCAGCAGCGAAGCCTCCTACGAGCAGTACTTC. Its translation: CASSEASYEQYF.

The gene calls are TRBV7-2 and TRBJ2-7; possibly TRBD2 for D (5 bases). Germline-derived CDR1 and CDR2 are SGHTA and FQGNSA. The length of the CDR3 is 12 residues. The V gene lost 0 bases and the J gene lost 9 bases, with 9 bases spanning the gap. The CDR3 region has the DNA TGTGCCAGCAGCTTAGCGGACTTCCCGCAGTACTTC. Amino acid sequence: CASSLADFPQYF.

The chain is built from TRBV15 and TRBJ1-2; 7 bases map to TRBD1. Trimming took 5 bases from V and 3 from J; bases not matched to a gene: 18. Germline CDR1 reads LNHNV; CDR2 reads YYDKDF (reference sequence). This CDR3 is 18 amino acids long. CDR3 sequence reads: CATSEERGRGIRDYGYTF. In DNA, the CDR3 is TGTGCCACCAGCGAAGAACGGGGCAGGGGGATCAGAGACTATGGCTACACCTTC.

CDR3 protein: CASSPGTVAGGGNEQFF. The CDR3 region has the DNA TGTGCCAGCAGCCCTGGCACAGTAGCGGGGGGGGGCAATGAGCAGTTCTTC. The J gene is TRBJ2-1, the V gene TRBV11-2; 11 positions agree with TRBD2. CDR3 length: 17 residues. CDR1 and CDR2 from the germline V gene are SGHAT and FQNNGV. V gave up 5 bases and J gave up 6 bases; unmatched junction bases: 12. The full variable domain, rest sourced from reference TRBV11-2 and TRBJ2-1, is EAGVAQSPRYKIIEKRQSVAFWCNPISGHATLYWYQQILGQGPKLLIQFQNNGVVDDSQLPKDRFSAERLKGVDSTLKIQPAKLEDSAVYLCASSPGTVAGGGNEQFFGPGTRLTVL.

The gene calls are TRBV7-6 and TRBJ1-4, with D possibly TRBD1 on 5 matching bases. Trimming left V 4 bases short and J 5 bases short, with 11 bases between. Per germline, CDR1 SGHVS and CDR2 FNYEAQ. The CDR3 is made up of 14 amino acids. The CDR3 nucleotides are TGTGCCAGCAGCTCCGACAGTATGAATGAAAAACTGTTTTTT. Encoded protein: CASSSDSMNEKLFF.

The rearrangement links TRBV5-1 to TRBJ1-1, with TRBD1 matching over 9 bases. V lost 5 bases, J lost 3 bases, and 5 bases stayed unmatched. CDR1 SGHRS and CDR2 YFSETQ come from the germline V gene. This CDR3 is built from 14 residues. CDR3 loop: CASRGTGTYTEAFF. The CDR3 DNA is TGCGCCAGCAGAGGGACAGGGACTTACACTGAAGCTTTCTTT. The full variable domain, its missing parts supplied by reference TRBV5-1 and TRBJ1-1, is KAGVTQTPRYLIKTRGQQVTLSCSPISGHRSVSWYQQTPGQGLQFLFEYFSETQRNKGNFPGRFSGRQFSNSRSEMNVSTLELGDSALYLCASRGTGTYTEAFFGQGTRLTVV.

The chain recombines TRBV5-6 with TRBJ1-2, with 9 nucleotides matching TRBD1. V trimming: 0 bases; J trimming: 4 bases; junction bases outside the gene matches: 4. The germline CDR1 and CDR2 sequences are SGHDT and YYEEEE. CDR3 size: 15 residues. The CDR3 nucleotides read TGTGCCAGCAGCTTGGTCGGGGACAGGGCCTATGGCTACACCTTC. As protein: CASSLVGDRAYGYTF.

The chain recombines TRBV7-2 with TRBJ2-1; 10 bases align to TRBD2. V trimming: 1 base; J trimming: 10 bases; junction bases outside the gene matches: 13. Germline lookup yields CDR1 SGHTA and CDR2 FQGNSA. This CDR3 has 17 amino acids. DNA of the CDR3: TGTGCCAGCAGCTTAGAAGCGCTAGCGGGGGCCTGGGCCGAGCAGTTCTTC. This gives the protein CASSLEALAGAWAEQFF.

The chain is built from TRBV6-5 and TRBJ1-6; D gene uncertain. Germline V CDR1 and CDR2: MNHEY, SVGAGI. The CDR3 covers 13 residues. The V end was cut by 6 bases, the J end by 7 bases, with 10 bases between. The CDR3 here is CASSPDFNSPLHF. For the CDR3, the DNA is TGTGCCAGCAGCCCCGACTTCAATTCACCCCTCCACTTT.

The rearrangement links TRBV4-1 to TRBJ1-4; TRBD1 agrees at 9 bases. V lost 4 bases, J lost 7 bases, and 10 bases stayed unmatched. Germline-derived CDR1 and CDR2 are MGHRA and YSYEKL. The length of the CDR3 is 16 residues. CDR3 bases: TGCGCCAGCAGCCTCGAGACCGGGACAGGGAGTGAAAAACTGTTTTTT. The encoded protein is CASSLETGTGSEKLFF.

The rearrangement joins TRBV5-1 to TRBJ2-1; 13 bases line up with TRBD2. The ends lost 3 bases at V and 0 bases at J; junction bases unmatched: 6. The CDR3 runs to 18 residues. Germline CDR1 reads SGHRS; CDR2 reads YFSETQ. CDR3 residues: CASSWRTSGGHSYNEQFF. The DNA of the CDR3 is TGCGCCAGCAGCTGGAGGACTAGCGGGGGCCACTCCTACAATGAGCAGTTCTTC. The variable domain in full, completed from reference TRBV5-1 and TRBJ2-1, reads KAGVTQTPRYLIKTRGQQVTLSCSPISGHRSVSWYQQTPGQGLQFLFEYFSETQRNKGNFPGRFSGRQFSNSRSEMNVSTLELGDSALYLCASSWRTSGGHSYNEQFFGPGTRLTVL.

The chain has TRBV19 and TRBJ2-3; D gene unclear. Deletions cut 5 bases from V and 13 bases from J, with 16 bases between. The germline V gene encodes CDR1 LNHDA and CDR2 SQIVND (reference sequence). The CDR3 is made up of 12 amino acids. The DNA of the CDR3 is TGTGCCAGTAGTCAAGACTCACCAAAAAAGTATTTT. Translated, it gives CASSQDSPKKYF.

The CDR3 here is CASSRAGLTTDTQYF. CDR3 nucleotide sequence: TGTGCCAGTAGTAGGGCGGGGCTAACCACAGATACGCAGTATTTT. This sequence joins TRBV19 and TRBJ2-3; D might be TRBD2 (6 bases). Trimming removed 4 bases from V and 2 bases from J, with 13 bases in between. Germline V lookup: CDR1 LNHDA, CDR2 SQIVND (reference sequence). The CDR3 totals 15 residues. Full variable domain (missing parts from reference TRBV19 and TRBJ2-3): DGGITQSPKYLFRKEGQNVTLSCEQNLNHDAMYWYRQDPGQGLRLIYYSQIVNDFQKGDIAEGYSVSREKKESFPLTVTSAQKNPTAFYLCASSRAGLTTDTQYFGPGTRLTVL.

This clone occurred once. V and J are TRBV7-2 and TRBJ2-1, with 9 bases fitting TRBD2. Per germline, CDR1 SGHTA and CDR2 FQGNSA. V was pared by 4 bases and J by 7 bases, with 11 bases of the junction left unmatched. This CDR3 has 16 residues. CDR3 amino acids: CASSSGRRAGGNEQFF. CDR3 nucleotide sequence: TGTGCCAGCAGCTCGGGCCGGCGGGCGGGAGGGAATGAGCAGTTCTTC.